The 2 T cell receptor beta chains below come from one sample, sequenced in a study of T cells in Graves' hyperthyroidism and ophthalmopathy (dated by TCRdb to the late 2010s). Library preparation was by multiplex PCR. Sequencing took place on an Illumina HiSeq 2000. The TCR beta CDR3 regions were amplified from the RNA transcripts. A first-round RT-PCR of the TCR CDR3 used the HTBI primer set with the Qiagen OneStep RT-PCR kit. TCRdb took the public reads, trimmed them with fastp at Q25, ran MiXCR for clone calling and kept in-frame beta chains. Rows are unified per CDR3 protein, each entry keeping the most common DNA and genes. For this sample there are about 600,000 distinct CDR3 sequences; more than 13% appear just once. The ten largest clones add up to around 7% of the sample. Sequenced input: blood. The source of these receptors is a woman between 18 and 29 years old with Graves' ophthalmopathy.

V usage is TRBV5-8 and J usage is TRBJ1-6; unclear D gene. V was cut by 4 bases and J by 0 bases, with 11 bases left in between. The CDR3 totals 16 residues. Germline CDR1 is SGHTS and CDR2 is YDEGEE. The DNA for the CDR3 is TGTGCCAGCAGCCCCCCGACTTTCTCCTATAATTCACCCCTCCACTTT. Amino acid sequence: CASSPPTFSYNSPLHF.

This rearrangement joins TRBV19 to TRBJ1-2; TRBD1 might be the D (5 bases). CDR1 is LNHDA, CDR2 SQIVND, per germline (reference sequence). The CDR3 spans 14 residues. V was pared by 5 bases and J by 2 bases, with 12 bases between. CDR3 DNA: TGTGCCAGTAGTTTCGGGACGGACAACTATGGCTACACCTTC. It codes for CASSFGTDNYGYTF.